Below, 25 T cell receptor beta chains from the same sample are listed, as sequenced in a study of Graves' ophthalmopathy and Graves' hyperthyroidism. Amplification targeted the TCR beta CDR3 regions, with RNA transcripts as the source material. HTBI primers primed a first-round RT-PCR, and a second-round multiplex PCR followed. TCRdb analysed the multiplex PCR reads with MiXCR anew, one entry per CDR3 protein. The data hold under 350,000 distinct CDR3 sequences, with roughly 16% observed a single time. Sequenced material: peripheral blood. These receptor sequences come from an adult man with Graves' ophthalmopathy.

This clonotype appeared a few times. The chain's CDR3 is CASSGGGPIETQYF. The CDR3 DNA follows: TGCGCCAGCAGCGGGGGGGGTCCCATAGAGACCCAGTACTTC. The V gene is TRBV5-1, the J gene TRBJ2-5, with 7 positions matching TRBD2. Per germline, CDR1 SGHRS and CDR2 YFSETQ. The ends lost 4 bases at V and 4 bases at J; junction bases unmatched: 7. This CDR3 contains 14 residues.

On this clonotype itself: An end of the junction differs from the germline gene, which may be a read error. The chain recombines TRBV15 with TRBJ2-5; D could derive from TRBD1 or TRBD2 (5 bases each). CDR3 length equals 13 residues. The germline V gene has CDR1 LNHNV and CDR2 YYDKDF (reference sequence). CDR3 sequence reads: CATSVTGAGAQYF. The CDR3 region has the DNA TGTGCCACCAGCGTTACAGGTGCGGGCGCCCAGTATTTC.

There are many counts of this clonotype. The V gene is TRBV11-2, the J gene TRBJ2-2, with TRBD2 matching over 9 bases. The CDR3 is 16 amino acids. V shed 6 bases and J 2 bases; nucleotides not matched to a gene: 7. Germline values: CDR1 SGHAT, CDR2 FQNNGV. The CDR3 DNA reads as TGTGCCAGCAGATTAAAGCGGGGGGACAACACCGGGGAGCTGTTTTTT. Its translation: CASRLKRGDNTGELFF.

This clonotype came up a few times. The V and J genes are TRBV7-9 and TRBJ1-6, with TRBD1 as a possible D gene (5 bases). There are 14 residues in the CDR3. CDR1 is SEHNR and CDR2 is FQNEAQ in the germline V gene (reference sequence). V lost 5 bases and J 9 bases, leaving 14 bases between the germline ends. This chain's CDR3 is CASSPVKGISPLHF. The CDR3 DNA reads as TGTGCCAGCAGCCCTGTGAAGGGGATTTCACCCCTCCACTTT. The entire variable domain, with the rest obtained from reference TRBV7-9 and TRBJ1-6, is as follows: DTGVSQNPRHKITKRGQNVTFRCDPISEHNRLYWYRQTLGQGPEFLTYFQNEAQLEKSRLLSDRFSAERPKGSFSTLEIQRTEQGDSAMYLCASSPVKGISPLHFGNGTRLTVT.

The sample holds many counts of this clonotype. V and J are TRBV14 and TRBJ2-7; D is unresolved. The CDR3 sequence is 13 residues long. The ends were cut back, 1 base at V and 4 bases at J, with 8 bases in the middle. Germline-derived CDR1 and CDR2 are SGHDN and FVKESK. CDR3 DNA: TGTGCCAGCAGCCAAGCGCCAAGGTACGAGCAGTACTTC. Protein product: CASSQAPRYEQYF.

At least ten counts were recorded for this clonotype. The rearrangement links TRBV2 to TRBJ2-2; D is undetermined. V gave up 3 bases and J gave up 2 bases, with 7 bases separating them. The CDR3 consists of 14 residues. The germline V gene has CDR1 SNHLY and CDR2 FYNNEI. As DNA, the CDR3 is TGTGCCAGCAGTGAGTTCAGAAACACCGGGGAGCTGTTTTTT. As protein: CASSEFRNTGELFF.

This clonotype was found many times. The chain combines TRBV5-1 with TRBJ1-3; D call uncertain. Germline lookup yields CDR1 SGHRS and CDR2 YFSETQ. There are 16 residues in the CDR3. Trimming removed 0 bases from V and 2 bases from J, with 12 bases in between. CDR3 in amino acids: CASSLGARSTGNTIYF. The CDR3 nucleotides read TGCGCCAGCAGCTTGGGGGCGAGGAGTACTGGAAACACCATATATTTT.

About this clonotype: Being one base from a much bigger clone, this may be a read error. The V gene is TRBV4-1, the J gene TRBJ1-2; 7 positions agree with TRBD1. The CDR3 is made up of 15 amino acids. The V segment lost 6 bases and the J segment 7 bases; nucleotides outside the gene matches: 14. The V gene's germline CDR1 is MGHRA and CDR2 YSYEKL. Written as DNA, the CDR3 is TGCGCCAGCAGTCCCCGACAGGGAGAATTGCTTGGCTACACCTTC. Amino acids: CASSPRQGELLGYTF.

At least ten counts were recorded for this clonotype. V usage is TRBV6-1 and J usage is TRBJ2-7; 9 bases align to TRBD1. Germline V gives CDR1 MNHNS, CDR2 SASEGT. This CDR3 spans 13 amino acids. The ends lost 6 bases at V and 6 bases at J; junction bases unmatched: 6. Here the CDR3 reads CASRGDRVVEQYF. CDR3 DNA: TGTGCCAGCAGGGGGGACAGGGTCGTCGAGCAGTACTTC.

V gene TRBV5-1 combines with J gene TRBJ2-7, with 9 bases identical to TRBD1. The trim removed 2 bases at V and 1 base at J, leaving 10 bases unmatched. Germline CDR1 and CDR2: SGHRS and YFSETQ. This CDR3 contains 17 residues. The CDR3 protein is CASSLPATGGWSYEQYF. CDR3 DNA: TGCGCCAGCAGCTTACCGGCGACAGGGGGGTGGTCCTACGAGCAGTACTTC.

This clonotype was found many times. J is TRBJ2-2 and V is TRBV7-9; perhaps TRBD2 as D (6 bases). In germline, CDR1 is SEHNR, CDR2 FQNEAQ (reference sequence). The V end was cut by 1 base, the J end by 6 bases, with 12 bases between. CDR3 length: 15 amino acids. CDR3 nucleotides: TGTGCCAGCAGCTTAGTAGTGGCGGGACCCGGGGAGCTGTTTTTT. Amino acid sequence: CASSLVVAGPGELFF.

This clonotype was recorded at least ten times. The chain employs TRBV6-4 and TRBJ2-6; maybe TRBD2 (7 bases). Trimming removed 6 bases at V and 1 base at J, with 16 bases between. CDR1 and CDR2 (germline): MRHNA, SNTAGT. This CDR3 spans 17 amino acids. The CDR3 coding sequence is TGTGCCAGCAGGGGAGGGGGTTCATTTTCTGGGGCCAACGTCCTGACTTTC. Its translation: CASRGGGSFSGANVLTF.

The rearrangement links TRBV20-1 to TRBJ2-5; D unresolved. Trimming removed 0 bases from V and 9 bases from J, with 14 bases in between. The CDR3 consists of 13 residues. Germline CDR1 DFQATT, CDR2 SNEGSKA (reference sequence). This chain's CDR3 is CSAREATTWPQYF. CDR3 sequence (DNA): TGCAGTGCTAGAGAGGCGACGACGTGGCCCCAGTACTTC.

This clonotype turned up a few times. This sequence joins TRBV18 and TRBJ1-1; D may be TRBD1 (5 bases). Trimming removed 4 bases at V and 5 bases at J, with 17 bases between. The CDR3 has 15 residues. Germline CDR1 and CDR2: KGHSH and LQKENI. CDR3 sequence (DNA): TGTGCCAGCTCACTAGATACAGGTTCGCGAACTGAAGCTTTCTTT. The encoded protein is CASSLDTGSRTEAFF.

This clonotype turned up a few times. The gene calls are TRBV7-2 and TRBJ2-7, with D possibly being TRBD2 (5 bases). Germline-derived CDR1 and CDR2 are SGHTA and FQGNSA. The CDR3 sequence is 15 residues long. V was shortened by 3 bases and J by 3 bases, with 15 bases between the two germline ends. The CDR3 DNA is TGTGCCAGCAGCTTCAACGGGGAGTCTTTCTACGAGCAGTACTTC. Protein product: CASSFNGESFYEQYF.

This clonotype occurred many times. The chain employs TRBV15 and TRBJ2-7; the D gene could be TRBD1 or TRBD2 (5 bases each). V was pared by 9 bases and J by 6 bases, with 18 bases between. The V gene's germline CDR1 is LNHNV and CDR2 YYDKDF (reference sequence). The length of the CDR3 is 13 residues. The CDR3 DNA reads TGTGCCACGGCACCGACGTGGGGGTCCGAGCAGTACTTC. Its protein is CATAPTWGSEQYF.

This clonotype showed up many times. This chain uses TRBV20-1 with TRBJ1-6, with 7 nucleotides matching TRBD1. The J segment lost 10 bases and the V segment lost 2 bases, leaving 8 bases of the junction unmatched. Germline-derived CDR1 and CDR2 are DFQATT and SNEGSKA (reference sequence). The CDR3 runs 14 residues. The CDR3 loop reads CSARTDRAGSPLHF. The CDR3 DNA sequence: TGCAGTGCTAGAACAGACAGGGCAGGATCACCCCTCCACTTT.

There are many counts of this clonotype. A much larger clonotype is one base distant, so this may be a read error. The chain recombines TRBV12-3 or TRBV12-4 with TRBJ1-5; no firm D call. The ends were cut back, 8 bases at V and 4 bases at J, with 18 bases in the middle. This CDR3 has 15 residues. DNA for the CDR3: TGTGCCAGCGAATCCACGGTGGGTCAGAATCAGCCCCAGCATTTT. Its translation: CASESTVGQNQPQHF.

The chain links TRBV20-1 to TRBJ2-3; 10 positions match TRBD2. The CDR3 covers 14 residues. The germline V gene has CDR1 DFQATT and CDR2 SNEGSKA (reference sequence). Trimming at V came to 6 bases and at J to 3 bases, leaving 6 bases not matched to a gene. The CDR3 here is CSAIQLAGTDTQYF. Here the CDR3 DNA reads TGCAGTGCCATACAACTAGCGGGAACAGATACGCAGTATTTT.

This clonotype showed up many times. The rearrangement uses TRBV6-2 or TRBV6-3 and TRBJ1-2; TRBD1 is a possible D gene (6 bases). Trimming removed 6 bases at V and 4 bases at J, with 15 bases between. The germline gives CDR1 MNHEY, CDR2 SVGEGT. The CDR3 has 14 residues. The CDR3 is CASSKDTGPYGYTF. As DNA, the CDR3 is TGTGCCAGCAGCAAAGACACAGGGCCCTATGGCTACACCTTC.

This clonotype was seen many times. V usage is TRBV2 and J usage is TRBJ2-7; D assignment may be TRBD1 or TRBD2 (5 bases each). The V and J ends lost 11 bases and 4 bases respectively, with 18 bases between them. The length of the CDR3 is 13 residues. Germline loops: CDR1 SNHLY, CDR2 FYNNEI. The CDR3 DNA reads as TGTGCCGCCTCCCTCGGGACCGTATACGAGCAGTACTTC. Amino acids: CAASLGTVYEQYF.

This clonotype has just a few counts. The chain links TRBV6-5 to TRBJ1-1; D remains unclear. Trimming stripped 3 bases from V and 0 bases from J, with 8 bases between. The CDR3 is 14 residues long. CDR1 MNHEY and CDR2 SVGAGI come from the germline V gene. The DNA for the CDR3 is TGTGCCAGCAGTTATAGACCGTTGAACACTGAAGCTTTCTTT. Its translation: CASSYRPLNTEAFF.

The table lists this clonotype with many counts. The chain employs TRBV4-2 and TRBJ2-7; D may be TRBD2 (5 bases). CDR3 length: 16 amino acids. Germline V gene lookup returns CDR1 LGHNA and CDR2 YNFKEQ. Trimming shortened V by 0 bases and J by 0 bases, and 12 bases separated the two germline ends. The CDR3, as DNA: TGTGCCAGCAGCCAAGATTTCAGCGGAAGCTCCTACGAGCAGTACTTC. Translation gives CASSQDFSGSSYEQYF.

In this sample, this clonotype turned up a few times. The rearrangement links TRBV27 to TRBJ2-1; 9 nucleotides match TRBD1. The J segment lost 0 bases and the V segment lost 5 bases, leaving 14 bases of the junction unmatched. In germline, CDR1 is MNHEY, CDR2 SMNVEV (reference sequence). There are 19 residues in the CDR3. CDR3: CASSPHRTGDHRSYNEQFF. The DNA for the CDR3 is TGTGCCAGCAGTCCGCACCGGACAGGGGACCACCGCTCCTACAATGAGCAGTTCTTC.

This clonotype was seen repeatedly, ten times or more. V gene TRBV29-1 combines with J gene TRBJ2-5, with 7 positions matching TRBD2. CDR3 size: 15 residues. Germline V gene data show CDR1 as SQVTM and CDR2 as ANQGSEA. Losses at the gene ends were 2 bases for V and 5 bases for J; bases not matched to a gene: 11. The CDR3 loop reads CSVERASGPLETQYF. The CDR3 region has the DNA TGCAGCGTTGAAAGGGCTAGCGGACCCTTGGAGACCCAGTACTTC.